Reported below is one TCR beta chain. The data were obtained in a study of blood T cells in healthy people across ages. Background on the study: Template switching captured about one barcoded beta molecule per two T cells.

Combining a sample-barcoded 5' primer with a J-beta primer mix, a second PCR ran for roughly 7 to 11 cycles. All samples yielded 3 million or more CDR3-containing paired-end reads. TCRdb re-called the 5' RACE reads with MiXCR, one entry per CDR3 protein. In the table there are some 900,000 distinct CDR3 sequences, roughly 52% of which are singletons. The TCR was taken from a man younger than 45 in good health. Sequencing was performed on blood.

The CDR3 sequence is CASSLSTGLSGANVLTF. CDR3 DNA sequence: TGTGCCAGCAGTTTATCGACAGGGCTGTCTGGGGCCAACGTCCTGACTTTC. The V call is TRBV28, the J call TRBJ2-6, with 7 bases fitting TRBD1. The V and J ends lost 1 base and 1 base, in that order; junction bases with no gene match: 4. Germline values: CDR1 MDHEN, CDR2 SYDVKM. The CDR3 loop spans 17 amino acids.